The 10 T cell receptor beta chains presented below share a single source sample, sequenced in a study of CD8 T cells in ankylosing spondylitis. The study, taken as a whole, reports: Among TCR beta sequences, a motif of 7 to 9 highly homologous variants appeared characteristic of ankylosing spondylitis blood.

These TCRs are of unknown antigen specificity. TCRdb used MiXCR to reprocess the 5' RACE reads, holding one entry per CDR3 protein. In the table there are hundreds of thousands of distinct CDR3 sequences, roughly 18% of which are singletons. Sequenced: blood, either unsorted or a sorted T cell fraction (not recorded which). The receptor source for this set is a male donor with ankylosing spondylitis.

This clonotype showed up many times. The CDR3 sequence is CASSPKAGNTEAFF. CDR3 nucleotides: TGTGCCAGCAGCCCCAAGGCGGGGAACACTGAAGCTTTCTTT. The chain couples TRBV12-3 or TRBV12-4 to TRBJ1-1, with no clear D. With 6 bases removed from V and 1 base from J, the gap between germline ends came to 12 bases. The CDR3 runs to 14 residues.

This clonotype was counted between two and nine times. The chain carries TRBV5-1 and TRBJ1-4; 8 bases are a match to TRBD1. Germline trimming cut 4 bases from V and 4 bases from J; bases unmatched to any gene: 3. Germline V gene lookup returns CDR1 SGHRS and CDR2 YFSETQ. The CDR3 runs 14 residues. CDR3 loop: CASSNGQGNEKLFF. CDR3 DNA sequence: TGCGCCAGCAGCAACGGACAGGGTAATGAAAAACTGTTTTTT.

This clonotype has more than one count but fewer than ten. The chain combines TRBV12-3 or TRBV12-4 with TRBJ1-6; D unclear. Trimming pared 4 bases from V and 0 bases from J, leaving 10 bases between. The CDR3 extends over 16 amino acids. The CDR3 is CASSSSRGSYNSPLHF. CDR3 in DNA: TGTGCCAGCAGTTCATCCCGGGGCTCCTATAATTCACCCCTCCACTTT.

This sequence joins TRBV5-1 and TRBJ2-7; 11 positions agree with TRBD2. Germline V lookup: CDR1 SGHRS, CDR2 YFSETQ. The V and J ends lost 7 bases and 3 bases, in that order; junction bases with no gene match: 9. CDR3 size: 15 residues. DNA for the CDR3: TGCGCCAGCTCAAACACCGGGACTAGCGGCTACGAGCAGTACTTC. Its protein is CASSNTGTSGYEQYF.

The CDR3 DNA reads as TGTGCCAGCAACATAGCGGGGGGGCCGGGTGAGCAGTTCTTC. Translated: CASNIAGGPGEQFF. The chain recombines TRBV7-9 with TRBJ2-1, with 11 bases identical to TRBD2. The V and J ends lost 7 bases and 9 bases, in that order; junction bases with no gene match: 8. From germline, CDR1 is SEHNR and CDR2 FQNEAQ (reference sequence). There are 14 residues in the CDR3.

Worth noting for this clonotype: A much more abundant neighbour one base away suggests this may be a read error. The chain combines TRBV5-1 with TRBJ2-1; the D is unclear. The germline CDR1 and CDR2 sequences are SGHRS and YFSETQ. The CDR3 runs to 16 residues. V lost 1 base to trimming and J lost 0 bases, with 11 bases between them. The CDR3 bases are TGCGCCAGCAGCTTGAGGTGGATCCGCTCCTACAATGAGCAGTTCTTC. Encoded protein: CASSLRWIRSYNEQFF.

CDR3 sequence: CASSPRGGGITDTQYF. Here the CDR3 DNA reads TGCGCCAGCAGCCCGCGGGGGGGCGGGATAACAGATACGCAGTATTTT. The chain joins TRBV5-1 to TRBJ2-3; 9 positions match TRBD2. Trimming cost V 4 bases and J 3 bases; bases outside gene matches: 9. Looked up from germline, CDR1 is SGHRS and CDR2 is YFSETQ. The CDR3 length is 16 residues.

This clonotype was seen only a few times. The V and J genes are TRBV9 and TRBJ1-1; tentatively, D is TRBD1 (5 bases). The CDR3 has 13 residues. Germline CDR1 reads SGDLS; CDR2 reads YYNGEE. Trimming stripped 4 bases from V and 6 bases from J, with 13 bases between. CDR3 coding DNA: TGTGCCAGCAGCCCTCCCGGGACCCCTGAAGCTTTCTTT. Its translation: CASSPPGTPEAFF.

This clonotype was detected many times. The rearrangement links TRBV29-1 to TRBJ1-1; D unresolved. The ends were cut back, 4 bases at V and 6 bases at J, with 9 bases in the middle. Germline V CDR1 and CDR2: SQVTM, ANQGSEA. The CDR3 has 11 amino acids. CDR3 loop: CSVGDPPEAFF. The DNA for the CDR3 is TGCAGCGTTGGCGACCCACCTGAAGCTTTCTTT.

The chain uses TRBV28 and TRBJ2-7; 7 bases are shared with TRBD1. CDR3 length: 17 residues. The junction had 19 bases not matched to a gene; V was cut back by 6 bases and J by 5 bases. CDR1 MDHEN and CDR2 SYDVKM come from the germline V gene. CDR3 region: CASSLGLQKGAAHEQYF. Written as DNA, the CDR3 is TGTGCCAGCAGCTTGGGTCTTCAGAAGGGGGCCGCGCACGAGCAGTACTTC.